This TCR beta chain emerged from a study of control samples from healthy donors and cancer patients. Produced via immunoSEQ multiplex PCR; TCRdb's table is partial and in-frame only. Of about 180,000 clones listed, around 90% are singletons. The source of this sequence is a woman aged 35 to 49 in good health. The sample was blood.

DNA of the CDR3: TGCGCCAGCAGCTTGGACAGGGGTCGGAGTGGGGGCTACACCTTC. This translates into CASSLDRGRSGGYTF. The J gene is TRBJ1-2, the V gene TRBV5-1, with 7 positions matching TRBD1. The CDR3 is made up of 15 amino acids. The V gene's germline CDR1 is SGHRS and CDR2 YFSETQ. V was clipped by 0 bases and J by 8 bases; unmatched bases: 10. Full variable domain (outside the CDR3, taken from reference TRBV5-1 and TRBJ1-2): KAGVTQTPRYLIKTRGQQVTLSCSPISGHRSVSWYQQTPGQGLQFLFEYFSETQRNKGNFPGRFSGRQFSNSRSEMNVSTLELGDSALYLCASSLDRGRSGGYTFGSGTRLTVV.